This T cell receptor beta chain was sequenced in a study of blood T cell repertoires in COVID-19. Sequenced by immunoSEQ multiplex PCR; TCRdb stores in-frame clones only, minus some. The data hold hundreds of thousands of clones, with roughly 91% observed a single time. Sequencing was performed on peripheral blood. The clonotype was recovered from a woman between 40 and 55 years old who had recovered from COVID-19.

The chain's CDR3 is CASSPTGGDTEAFF. CDR3 coding DNA: TGTGCCAGCTCACCGACAGGGGGGGACACTGAAGCTTTCTTT. V is TRBV18 and J is TRBJ1-1, with TRBD1 matching over 9 bases. Germline CDR1 and CDR2: KGHSH and LQKENI. Unmatched junction bases numbered 2, after V lost 3 bases and J lost 3 bases. The CDR3 extends over 14 amino acids.